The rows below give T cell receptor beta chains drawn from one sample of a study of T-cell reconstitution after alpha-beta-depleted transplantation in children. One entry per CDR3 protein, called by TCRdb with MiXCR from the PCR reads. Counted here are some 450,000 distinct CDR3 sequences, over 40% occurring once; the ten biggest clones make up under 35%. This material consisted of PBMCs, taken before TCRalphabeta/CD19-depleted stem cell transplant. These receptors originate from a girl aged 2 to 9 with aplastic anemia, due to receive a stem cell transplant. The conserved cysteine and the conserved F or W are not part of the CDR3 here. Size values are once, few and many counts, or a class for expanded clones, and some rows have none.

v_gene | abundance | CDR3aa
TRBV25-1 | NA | ASSVTGWDNRNEQF
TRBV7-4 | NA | ASSFRVEQY
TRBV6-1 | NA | ASRASGSNYGYT
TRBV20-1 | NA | SASLGAGGPTQY
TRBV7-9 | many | ASSYTLSSGRGDTQY
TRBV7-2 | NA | ASSSNWREGGTQY
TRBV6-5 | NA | ASSWGQTNQPQH
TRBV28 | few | ASSTNYEQY
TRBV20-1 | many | SATTGHQPQH
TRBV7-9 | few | ATGITGGYYEQY
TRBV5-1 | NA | ASSLGTSGHNEQF
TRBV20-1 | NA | SARRDSAYEQY
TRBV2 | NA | ASDRDSGGEKLF
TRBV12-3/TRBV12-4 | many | ASSFELSNTGELF
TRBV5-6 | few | ASSLRGATGELF
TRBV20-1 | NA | SAPDRGADTQY
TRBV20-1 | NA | SAQSGRQETQY
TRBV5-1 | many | ASSLAQGGYGYT
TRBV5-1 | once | ASSPTVIGGNTEAF
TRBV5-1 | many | ASRSHLADNEQF
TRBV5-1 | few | ASSLTGRLFSTDTQY
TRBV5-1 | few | ASSLVRSTQGYEQY
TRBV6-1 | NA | ASSPWTSEADTQY
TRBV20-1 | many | SARLQGALSNQPQH
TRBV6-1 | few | ASSPGQGIYGYT
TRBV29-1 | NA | SAQGAASYNEQF
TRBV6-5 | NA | ASSFRVASYGYT
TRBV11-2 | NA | ASSLVAPSAGGYNEQF
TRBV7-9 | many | ASSLGYRTELYGQF
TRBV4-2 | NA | ASSHQRDPYNEQF
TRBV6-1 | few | ASVSRPGWETQY
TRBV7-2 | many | ASVKRTGRLSYNEQF